This entry lists 10 T cell receptor beta chains sequenced from one sample in a study of blood T cell repertoires in COVID-19 (TCRdb year 2020). The method behind the library was the immunoSEQ multiplex PCR assay. The source is immuneACCESS, and TCRdb retained only in-frame sequences with V and J called. Part of the clones is not carried over; for the studies checked, unresolved V genes explain less than half of this, and the remainder is unexplained. The sample table shows around 430,000 clones, and approximately 88% are seen once. 10% to 15% of the sample rests with the top ten. Sample: peripheral blood. These receptors all stem from a woman aged 45-65 years with COVID-19, enrolled during active disease.

V gene TRBV19 combines with J gene TRBJ1-6; D gene uncertain. Germline values: CDR1 LNHDA, CDR2 SQIVND (reference sequence). This CDR3 is built from 17 residues. Trimming cost V 6 bases and J 7 bases, with 22 bases left between them. DNA of the CDR3: TGTGCCAGTAGGACTTCGGGGTTTTTAAAAGCCAATTCACCCCTCCACTTT. Translation gives CASRTSGFLKANSPLHF.

The chain carries TRBV9 and TRBJ1-4, with D possibly matching TRBD1 (5 bases). This CDR3 is built from 15 residues. Germline CDR1 SGDLS, CDR2 YYNGEE. V lost 2 bases and J 8 bases, leaving 16 bases between the germline ends. The CDR3 DNA is TGTGCCAGCAGCGTGGCAGGGCGGTTGGGAGAAAAACTGTTTTTT. As protein: CASSVAGRLGEKLFF.

The chain has TRBV19 and TRBJ2-7, with unresolved D. Germline CDR1 reads LNHDA; CDR2 reads SQIVND (reference sequence). The V gene lost 7 bases and the J gene lost 2 bases, with 12 bases spanning the gap. The CDR3 runs to 13 residues. The DNA of the CDR3 is TGTGCCAGTAAAGACACCCTAACCTACGAGCAGTACTTC. Translated, it gives CASKDTLTYEQYF. The entire variable domain, with the rest obtained from reference TRBV19 and TRBJ2-7, is as follows: DGGITQSPKYLFRKEGQNVTLSCEQNLNHDAMYWYRQDPGQGLRLIYYSQIVNDFQKGDIAEGYSVSREKKESFPLTVTSAQKNPTAFYLCASKDTLTYEQYFGPGTRLTVT.

The chain recombines TRBV2 with TRBJ1-1; tentative D call: TRBD1 (5 bases). V was cut by 7 bases and J by 3 bases, with 12 bases left in between. CDR1 and CDR2 from the germline V gene are SNHLY and FYNNEI. CDR3 length equals 13 residues. The CDR3 DNA follows: TGTGCCAGCACCCCGACAGTGGACACTGAAGCTTTCTTT. Translation: CASTPTVDTEAFF.

CDR3 DNA sequence: TGTGCCAGCAGCTTGGTTGGGTCCAGGGTTACCTACGAGCAGTACTTC. Protein: CASSLVGSRVTYEQYF. The chain combines TRBV5-6 with TRBJ2-7; tentatively, D is TRBD1 (5 bases). Germline V gives CDR1 SGHDT, CDR2 YYEEEE. The CDR3 length is 16 residues. Trimming removed 0 bases at V and 2 bases at J, with 15 bases between.

This clone showed up just once. The CDR3 region is CASSRQGAYEQYF. The CDR3 bases are TGTGCCAGTAGTAGGCAGGGGGCTTACGAGCAGTACTTC. V usage is TRBV19 and J usage is TRBJ2-7; 8 positions match TRBD1. This CDR3 is 13 amino acids long. The V gene end was trimmed by 4 bases and the J gene end by 4 bases; junction bases not matched to a gene: 3. CDR1 LNHDA and CDR2 SQIVND come from the germline V gene (reference sequence).

CDR3 DNA: TGTGCCAGCAGCTTATGGGCTAGCGGGGGAATGTTGGAGACCCAGTACTTC. Protein product: CASSLWASGGMLETQYF. The chain couples TRBV7-2 to TRBJ2-5; 10 nucleotides match TRBD2. The length of the CDR3 is 17 residues. With 2 bases clipped from V and 5 bases from J, the junction kept 11 bases outside the gene matches. Germline V lookup: CDR1 SGHTA, CDR2 FQGNSA.

This clone was counted a single time. This chain joins TRBV9 and TRBJ2-7, with TRBD2 identical over 10 bases. The germline V gene encodes CDR1 SGDLS and CDR2 YYNGEE. V dropped 4 bases and J dropped 9; count of bases not matched to a gene: 13. The CDR3 contains 15 residues. The chain's CDR3 is CASSLTPGTSAGQYF. CDR3 DNA: TGTGCCAGCAGCTTAACTCCCGGGACTAGCGCCGGGCAGTACTTC.

The gene calls are TRBV11-2 and TRBJ1-5; a weak D match, TRBD1 (5 bases). This CDR3 has 15 amino acids. The V gene's germline CDR1 is SGHAT and CDR2 FQNNGV. V lost 0 bases to trimming and J lost 4 bases, with 10 bases between them. CDR3 sequence (DNA): TGTGCCAGCAGCTTAGACGACAGTTCGAATCAGCCCCAGCATTTT. This translates into CASSLDDSSNQPQHF.

This chain connects TRBV5-1 to TRBJ2-2; 8 bases line up with TRBD2. CDR1 and CDR2 from the germline V gene are SGHRS and YFSETQ. With 6 bases clipped from V and 5 bases from J, the junction kept 9 bases outside the gene matches. This CDR3 region has 15 residues. This CDR3 is CASTFGGALTGELFF. In DNA form, the CDR3 reads TGCGCCAGCACCTTCGGGGGGGCGCTAACCGGGGAGCTGTTTTTT.